This TCR beta chain stems from a study of blood T cells in healthy people across ages. Findings and limits, study-wide: Among T cells, TCR beta diversity per million cells dropped roughly linearly as age rose.

This clonotype was seen once. Its target is unknown. The CDR3 covers 15 residues. The V and J ends lost 2 bases and 8 bases respectively, with 15 bases between them. Per germline, CDR1 SGHTA and CDR2 FQGNSA. A second about 7 to 12 cycle PCR used barcoded and J-beta primers. A template-switch adaptor containing 12 random nucleotides labeled each cDNA molecule. From each sample, at least 2.5 million paired-end reads containing CDR3 were obtained. TCRdb used MiXCR to reprocess the 5' RACE reads, holding one entry per CDR3 protein. The sample carries hundreds of thousands of distinct CDR3 sequences, more than 45% recorded once.

This TCR was sampled from a man older than 75 in good health. The chain employs TRBV7-2 and TRBJ1-4; TRBD1 might be the D (5 bases). The sequencing input was blood. This CDR3 reads CASSLMARVGEKLFF. For the CDR3, the DNA is TGTGCCAGCAGCTTAATGGCCAGGGTAGGCGAAAAACTGTTTTTT.